One sample yielded the 29 T cell receptor beta chains listed below, sequenced in a study of blood T cell repertoires in COVID-19. Sequenced by immunoSEQ multiplex PCR; TCRdb stores in-frame clones only, minus some. The data contain roughly 430,000 clones, approximately 86% of them seen just once; the ten biggest clones take up roughly 2%. Source material: PBMCs or T cells enriched from blood (not recorded which). The receptors originated from a middle-aged woman with acute COVID-19.

The chain carries TRBV5-4 and TRBJ2-6; 8 bases line up with TRBD1. Losses at the gene ends were 1 base for V and 0 bases for J; bases not matched to a gene: 6. The germline V gene encodes CDR1 SGHNT and CDR2 YYREEE (reference sequence). The CDR3 runs to 18 residues. CDR3 coding DNA: TGTGCCAGCAGCTTGAGGACAGGGTTGAGCTCTGGGGCCAACGTCCTGACTTTC. Its translation is CASSLRTGLSSGANVLTF.

The CDR3 reads CASSPTTGGRGEQYF. Here the CDR3 DNA reads TGTGCCAGCAGCCCGACGACAGGGGGGCGAGGGGAGCAGTACTTC. The chain has TRBV3-1 (or the pseudogene TRBV3-2) and TRBJ2-7; 9 bases fit TRBD1. The CDR3 loop spans 15 amino acids. Germline values: CDR1 LGHDT, CDR2 YNNKEL (reference sequence). The junction had 11 bases not matched to a gene; V was cut back by 4 bases and J by 7 bases.

This chain links TRBV2 with TRBJ2-2, with 8 bases that match TRBD1. V lost 10 bases to trimming and J lost 5 bases; unmatched junction nucleotides: 12. The CDR3 contains 15 residues. In germline, CDR1 is SNHLY, CDR2 FYNNEI. CDR3: CATSTWTGITGELFF. For the CDR3, the DNA is TGTGCCACTTCGACCTGGACAGGGATTACCGGGGAGCTGTTTTTT.

The rearrangement links TRBV5-1 to TRBJ1-4; 8 nucleotides agree with TRBD1. Germline V gene data show CDR1 as SGHRS and CDR2 as YFSETQ. V shed 0 bases and J 8 bases; nucleotides not matched to a gene: 6. The length of the CDR3 is 15 residues. CDR3 protein: CASSLDQGAEEKLFF. The CDR3 region has the DNA TGCGCCAGCAGCTTGGATCAGGGGGCTGAGGAAAAACTGTTTTTT. The full variable domain, completed using reference TRBV5-1 and TRBJ1-4, is KAGVTQTPRYLIKTRGQQVTLSCSPISGHRSVSWYQQTPGQGLQFLFEYFSETQRNKGNFPGRFSGRQFSNSRSEMNVSTLELGDSALYLCASSLDQGAEEKLFFGSGTQLSVL.

This rearrangement joins TRBV7-9 to TRBJ2-7, with 10 bases matching TRBD1. This CDR3 region has 17 residues. Trimming cost V 3 bases and J 5 bases; bases outside gene matches: 13. Germline V gene sequence: CDR1 SEHNR, CDR2 FQNEAQ (reference sequence). The CDR3 sequence is CASSFPYPGQGTHEQYF. CDR3 sequence (DNA): TGTGCCAGCAGCTTCCCATATCCGGGACAGGGGACCCACGAGCAGTACTTC.

This clone was seen only once. The chain uses TRBV29-1 and TRBJ1-1, with 7 bases lining up with TRBD1. The germline V gene encodes CDR1 SQVTM and CDR2 ANQGSEA. V was clipped by 8 bases and J by 0 bases; unmatched bases: 6. CDR3 length: 13 residues. CDR3 DNA sequence: TGCAGCCACACGGGACAGATGAACACTGAAGCTTTCTTT. This encodes CSHTGQMNTEAFF.

The genes are TRBV4-1 and TRBJ1-6, with 8 nucleotides matching TRBD1. Germline-derived CDR1 and CDR2 are MGHRA and YSYEKL. Germline trimming cut 4 bases from V and 8 bases from J; bases unmatched to any gene: 10. This CDR3 is built from 16 residues. This CDR3 is CASSRTGIGEYSPLHF. DNA for the CDR3: TGCGCCAGCAGCCGGACAGGGATTGGGGAATATTCACCCCTCCACTTT.

The rearrangement uses TRBV5-6 and TRBJ2-4; 8 bases align to TRBD2. The CDR3 sequence is 16 residues long. Trimming took 4 bases from V and 14 from J; bases not matched to a gene: 20. Germline-derived CDR1 and CDR2 are SGHDT and YYEEEE. This chain's CDR3 is CASSLLRSGAINAEYF. CDR3 bases: TGTGCCAGCAGCCTGCTCCGTAGCGGGGCCATCAACGCGGAGTACTTC.

The V gene is TRBV9, the J gene TRBJ2-1; a possible D gene is TRBD1 (6 bases). Germline assignment: CDR1 SGDLS and CDR2 YYNGEE. The CDR3 extends over 13 amino acids. Trimming removed 4 bases from V and 3 bases from J, with 8 bases in between. CDR3 nucleotide sequence: TGTGCCAGCAGCCAGACAGGCTACAATGAGCAGTTCTTC. It is translated as CASSQTGYNEQFF.

The chain links TRBV19 to TRBJ1-1; D unclear. The CDR3 runs to 12 residues. The germline V gene has CDR1 LNHDA and CDR2 SQIVND (reference sequence). Trimming shortened V by 7 bases and J by 4 bases, and 10 bases separated the two germline ends. The CDR3 loop is CASKRGPTEAFF. The CDR3, as DNA: TGTGCCAGTAAACGAGGTCCCACTGAAGCTTTCTTT.

V usage is TRBV18 and J usage is TRBJ1-2; TRBD1 matches at 8 bases. V was clipped by 6 bases and J by 6 bases; unmatched bases: 9. The germline CDR1 and CDR2 sequences are KGHSH and LQKENI. The CDR3 extends over 14 amino acids. This chain's CDR3 is CASSRQGIGDGYTF. The DNA of the CDR3 is TGTGCCAGCTCCCGACAGGGGATAGGGGATGGCTACACCTTC. Supplemented by reference TRBV18 and TRBJ1-2, the full variable domain reads NAGVMQNPRHLVRRRGQEARLRCSPMKGHSHVYWYRQLPEEGLKFMVYLQKENIIDESGMPKERFSAEFPKEGPSILRIQQVVRGDSAAYFCASSRQGIGDGYTFGSGTRLTVV.

The rearrangement links TRBV3-1 (or the pseudogene TRBV3-2) to TRBJ1-4, with D possibly matching TRBD1 (6 bases). V lost 5 bases and J 11 bases, leaving 15 bases between the germline ends. Germline CDR1 reads LGHDT; CDR2 reads YNNKEL (reference sequence). CDR3 length equals 13 residues. Here the CDR3 DNA reads TGTGCCAGCAGCTGGGGGGGGCTGGAGAAACTGTTTTTT. This codes for CASSWGGLEKLFF.

The chain employs TRBV5-1 and TRBJ2-6, with D perhaps TRBD1 (5 bases). The CDR3 consists of 18 residues. CDR1 is SGHRS, CDR2 YFSETQ, per germline. Trimming cost V 0 bases and J 0 bases, with 13 bases left between them. Here the CDR3 DNA reads TGCGCCAGCAGCTTGGCCGGGCAGGGAAACTCTGGGGCCAACGTCCTGACTTTC. Its translation: CASSLAGQGNSGANVLTF.

This chain connects TRBV4-1 to TRBJ2-1; 10 positions match TRBD1. The CDR3 contains 18 residues. The V gene's germline CDR1 is MGHRA and CDR2 YSYEKL. V lost 0 bases, J lost 4 bases, and 9 bases stayed unmatched. The CDR3 DNA is TGCGCCAGCAGCCAAGAGGGCTTGGGGACAGGGGAATACAATGAGCAGTTCTTC. Translating it yields CASSQEGLGTGEYNEQFF.

V usage is TRBV5-8 and J usage is TRBJ1-5; D not certain. Trimming removed 0 bases from V and 0 bases from J, with 10 bases in between. The CDR3 length is 16 residues. CDR1 and CDR2 (germline): SGHTS, YDEGEE. The CDR3 nucleotides are TGTGCCAGCAGCTTGGCCGTAGATTATAGCAATCAGCCCCAGCATTTT. This encodes CASSLAVDYSNQPQHF.

The chain joins TRBV5-6 to TRBJ2-7; D remains unclear. The length of the CDR3 is 14 residues. The V gene lost 2 bases and the J gene lost 3 bases, with 12 bases spanning the gap. In germline, CDR1 is SGHDT, CDR2 YYEEEE. CDR3 protein: CASSFDGSDYEQYF. CDR3 in DNA: TGTGCCAGCAGCTTTGACGGCAGCGACTACGAGCAGTACTTC.

The chain employs TRBV29-1 and TRBJ2-7, with 7 bases matching TRBD1. The CDR3 runs to 13 residues. The V and J ends lost 0 bases and 3 bases, in that order; junction bases with no gene match: 2. In germline, CDR1 is SQVTM, CDR2 ANQGSEA. The CDR3 is CSVEEGTDYEQYF. In DNA, the CDR3 is TGCAGCGTTGAAGAAGGGACAGACTACGAGCAGTACTTC.

This clone was seen a handful of times. This rearrangement joins TRBV30 to TRBJ1-3; D is perhaps TRBD1 (6 bases). The V gene lost 4 bases and the J gene lost 4 bases, with 11 bases spanning the gap. The germline V gene has CDR1 GTSNPN and CDR2 SVGIG (reference sequence). The CDR3 covers 13 residues. Written as DNA, the CDR3 is TGTGCCTGGACCAGGACAGCAGGAAACACCATATATTTT. It encodes CAWTRTAGNTIYF.

The chain carries TRBV5-6 and TRBJ2-2; D uncertain. This CDR3 has 12 amino acids. Germline CDR1 reads SGHDT; CDR2 reads YYEEEE. V lost 2 bases, J lost 8 bases, and 7 bases lay in between. Here the CDR3 reads CASSLHIGELFF. CDR3 nucleotides: TGTGCCAGCAGCTTACACATAGGGGAGCTGTTTTTT. Full variable domain (missing parts from reference TRBV5-6 and TRBJ2-2): DAGVTQSPTHLIKTRGQQVTLRCSPKSGHDTVSWYQQALGQGPQFIFQYYEEEERQRGNFPDRFSGHQFPNYSSELNVNALLLGDSALYLCASSLHIGELFFGEGSRLTVL.

The rearrangement uses TRBV19 and TRBJ1-2, with a possible D match to TRBD1 (5 bases). Germline CDR1 is LNHDA and CDR2 is SQIVND (reference sequence). This CDR3 contains 14 residues. The germline V and J ends were trimmed by 5 bases and 0 bases, with 10 bases remaining between them. Written as DNA, the CDR3 is TGTGCCAGTAGTGACAGACTAGCTAACTATGGCTACACCTTC. This translates into CASSDRLANYGYTF.

This chain links TRBV12-3 or TRBV12-4 with TRBJ2-1; 8 bases fit TRBD1. The CDR3 covers 12 residues. Losses at the gene ends were 4 bases for V and 9 bases for J; bases not matched to a gene: 2. The CDR3 is CASSSGGFEQFF. The DNA for the CDR3 is TGTGCCAGCAGTTCAGGGGGCTTTGAGCAGTTCTTC.

This chain uses TRBV2 with TRBJ2-6; D is perhaps TRBD2 (6 bases). With 4 bases removed from V and 4 bases from J, the gap between germline ends came to 14 bases. The germline gives CDR1 SNHLY, CDR2 FYNNEI. CDR3 length: 16 residues. CDR3 sequence reads: CASSVGGLVGANVLTF. The CDR3 DNA reads as TGTGCCAGCAGTGTTGGAGGGTTGGTCGGGGCCAACGTCCTGACTTTC.

The chain couples TRBV7-9 to TRBJ1-2, with 9 bases that match TRBD1. Germline CDR1 SEHNR, CDR2 FQNEAQ (reference sequence). The CDR3 sequence is 17 residues long. The trim removed 0 bases at V and 4 bases at J, leaving 9 bases unmatched. The CDR3 DNA follows: TGTGCCAGCAGCTTAGCCTGGGGACAGGGCGTCCCCTATGGCTACACCTTC. Its translation is CASSLAWGQGVPYGYTF.

V and J are TRBV2 and TRBJ1-4; D may be TRBD1 (5 bases). Deletions cut 6 bases from V and 7 bases from J, with 9 bases between. Per germline, CDR1 SNHLY and CDR2 FYNNEI. The CDR3 sequence is 12 residues long. This CDR3 reads CASRGGVEKLFF. The DNA for the CDR3 is TGTGCCAGCAGAGGAGGGGTTGAAAAACTGTTTTTT.

CDR3 protein: CASSRTGGTTDTQYF. The DNA of the CDR3 is TGTGCCAGCAGCAGGACAGGGGGGACGACAGATACGCAGTATTTT. This rearrangement joins TRBV7-9 to TRBJ2-3; 10 bases are shared with TRBD1. The CDR3 contains 15 residues. The V gene end was trimmed by 5 bases and the J gene end by 3 bases; junction bases not matched to a gene: 5. Germline assignment: CDR1 SEHNR and CDR2 FQNEAQ (reference sequence).

The chain combines TRBV5-4 with TRBJ2-7; 7 bases are a match to TRBD2. CDR3 length: 16 residues. Per the germline V gene, CDR1 is SGHNT and CDR2 is YYREEE (reference sequence). V dropped 1 base and J dropped 2; count of bases not matched to a gene: 9. The CDR3 reads CASSLSGRGTTYEQYF. As DNA, the CDR3 is TGTGCCAGCAGCTTGAGTGGGCGGGGGACTACCTACGAGCAGTACTTC.

The chain couples TRBV15 to TRBJ1-4; a weak D match, TRBD1 (6 bases). Germline CDR1 LNHNV, CDR2 YYDKDF (reference sequence). CDR3 length: 15 amino acids. Trimming removed 3 bases from V and 8 bases from J, with 16 bases in between. The CDR3 here is CATSREQGILEKLFF. The CDR3 bases are TGTGCCACCAGCAGGGAACAGGGTATATTGGAAAAACTGTTTTTT.

Turning to this clone: In the same sample, other DNA sequences code for this CDR3. The chain employs TRBV11-2 and TRBJ2-1; 11 positions match TRBD2. The V gene end was trimmed by 5 bases and the J gene end by 3 bases; junction bases not matched to a gene: 3. Per germline, CDR1 SGHAT and CDR2 FQNNGV. The CDR3 contains 15 residues. The CDR3: CASSTTSGGYNEQFF. CDR3 nucleotide sequence: TGTGCCAGCAGCACTACTAGCGGGGGCTACAATGAGCAGTTCTTC.

The chain joins TRBV29-1 to TRBJ1-1; D uncertain. The V end lost 6 bases, the J end lost 2 bases, and 7 bases lay between the germline ends. Germline CDR1 reads SQVTM; CDR2 reads ANQGSEA. This CDR3 is built from 11 residues. CDR3 protein: CSVLPNTEAFF. CDR3 bases: TGCAGCGTACTCCCAAACACTGAAGCTTTCTTT.